This T cell receptor beta chain is from a study of cytomegalovirus exposure and HLA in healthy donors listed by TCRdb under 2017. A note on the overall study: An earlier analysis of several hundred of the donors reported 250 to 350 Gb of sequence data and 100 million to 140 million unique TCR beta sequences from 150 million to 200 million T cells. Among roughly 400 genotyped donors of the cohort, an average of about 240,000 unique TCR beta nucleotide sequences were sequenced per donor, around 20% of them non-productive. Along with the roughly 670-subject first cohort, a separate validation cohort of around 120 different subjects was used. A later analysis re-analyzed previously published TCR beta repertoires from approximately 700 donors and added high-resolution HLA genotyping to study TCR occurrence patterns. Rather than drawing on any new phenotypic data, the later analysis identified candidate immune exposures from TCR beta sequences and the way those sequences occurred across donors. Every discovery cohort repertoire had been produced on one sequencing platform. In a later genetic analysis, genome-wide SNP genotypes for about 55% of the roughly 670 donors were used, and that subset was treated as a discovery cohort. High-throughput TCR immunosequencing, statistical association of individual TCRs with disease status, and machine learning were combined to predict cytomegalovirus infection status. The number of typed donors differed by locus: about 620-640 for A, B, C, DRB1 and DQB1; 500 to 550 for DQA1; 600 to 610 for DPA1; and some 450 for DPB1. Several DR-DQ haplotypes were treated as single units for association and clustering because of strong linkage in the cohort. Of the approximately 400 genotyped donors, approximately 83% fell in the genetic ancestry cluster associated with self-reported Caucasian donors. An earlier analysis of around 640 of the donors used high-throughput TCR beta sequencing to judge whether each TCR beta V gene segment behaved as functional or pseudogenic. The study aimed to test whether cataloging public T cell receptors could reveal signatures of past pathogen exposure. Using immunosequencing, the study profiled T cell repertoires from 640 or so subjects and related those repertoires to cytomegalovirus serostatus. Donor age, sex, ethnicity and CMV serostatus were compiled alongside the repertoire data. Roughly 300 gigabases of sequencing data and around 80 million unique TCR sequences made up an early release that covered several hundred HLA-typed donors. Class I and class II HLA loci were covered by the typing at four-digit resolution. What the study reported, not specific to this receptor: The classifier was reported to diagnose cytomegalovirus status with high specificity and sensitivity in both the original and validation cohorts. In a later analysis, several top co-occurrence clusters were reported to appear linked to parvovirus B19, influenza, CMV and Epstein-Barr virus. In a later analysis, HLA-associated TCR beta chains showed more clonal expansion and lower generation probabilities than non-associated chains that were equally common. A further reported finding was that TCR beta sequences accurately predicted the HLA-A and HLA-B alleles for most subjects in the first cohort. When HLA alleles, especially DR and DQ, strongly co-occurred, attributing TCR associations to individual alleles was difficult. The cohort was sequenced for TCR beta chains only, and without alpha or paired-chain data the features that could be detected were limited. In a later genetic analysis, a missense DCLRE1C variant was associated with V-gene and J-gene trimming of TCR beta chains, and the association was replicated in an independent cohort. In an earlier analysis of around 500 of the donors, most TCR beta V segments appeared in productive rearrangements about 90% or about 30% of the time, broadly matching IMGT annotations. Presence/absence analyses assumed roughly uniform sequencing depth across donors, an assumption that may not hold. A total of about 150 TCR beta chains were listed by the study as associated with cytomegalovirus. The 87-base-pair reads could not distinguish some IMGT-functional V segments, including TRBV6-2 and TRBV6-3, so those segments were excluded. A cluster of highly shared sequence variants was judged likely to be a technical artifact of the sequencing pipeline. In a later genetic analysis, fewer N-insertions in productive TCRs were reported among donors in an Asian-associated ancestry cluster than the roughly 640-donor mean. HLA typing was unavailable for some donors at each locus, so association tests used only the typed subset. Correlated functional status among segregating V segments might reflect linkage disequilibrium, but an unknown experimental factor could not be ruled out. The authors suggested that the approach could potentially be extended to other disease states and immunological phenotypes. Three of the identified cytomegalovirus-associated TCR beta chains were confirmed in vitro to be specific for cytomegalovirus antigens. In a later analysis, the rate of TCR association differed among HLA loci, with DRB1 alleles having the most associated TCRs and HLA-C alleles having the fewest. Because counts were too low, about 15 rarely observed V segments, including chromosome 9 orphons, were left out of the earlier analysis of about 500 of the donors. While some public TCRs were present in many individuals, most TCR sequences turned up only very rarely across donors. For the cohort, immune exposure information was limited to CMV serostatus. Most CMV-associated TCR beta chains appeared to be HLA-restricted in a later analysis, and the HLA associations seemed to be driven largely by CMV exposure. At a false discovery rate of 0.05, a later analysis linked 16,000 or so TCR beta sequences to specific HLA alleles.

CDR1 and CDR2 are read off the germline V gene (reference sequence) as LNHDA and SQIVND. Here V drops 5 bases and J drops 5 bases, and the junction holds 8 bases not matched to any gene. The CDR3 goes from the cysteine to the phenylalanine over 15 residues. Just the 45-base CDR3 DNA is kept, in frame starting at base 1. The cohort consisted of 600 to 750 healthy bone marrow donors. Cohort members were all nominally healthy when sampled, although unrecorded immune exposures were likely present. The donor was CMV seronegative and was included in the group of a few hundred seronegative cohort members. Every donor gave a peripheral blood sample, and the peripheral blood mononuclear cells from that sample were used for TCR beta sequencing. The Qiagen DNeasy Blood Extraction Kit was used to extract genomic DNA from the blood cell samples. Preparation of the library involved the immunoSEQ multiplex PCR assay. For the multiplex PCR, a mixture combining 60 forward primers for TCR Vbeta segments and 13 reverse primers for TCR Jbeta segments was used. The CDR3 region of rearranged TCR beta genes was amplified from genomic DNA by a multiplex PCR assay. Amplified TCR beta libraries were sequenced as 87-base-pair reads on the Illumina HiSeq System. In the authors' own workflow: In a later analysis, tens of millions of unique TCR beta chains were counted across the 690 or so repertoires, and about 10 million of these chains were shared by at least two donors. To remove PCR and sequencing errors, raw reads were error-corrected and collapsed into unique sequences using a nearest-neighbor algorithm that merged closely related sequences. To assign V, D and J gene segments, CDR3 sequences were aligned to IMGT reference sequences. For a sequence to be retained, at least a six-nucleotide match to both a V gene segment and a J gene segment was required. Rearrangements were classified as productive when the CDR3 lacked stop codons and remained in frame with V and J, and all other rearrangements were classified as non-productive. CDR3 was defined by IMGT convention, running from the second conserved V-encoded cysteine to the conserved J-encoded phenylalanine. In an earlier analysis of around 600 of the donors, sequences lacking an unambiguous match to a single V gene segment were excluded. In an earlier analysis of some 590 of the donors, a V segment was called functional when productive rearrangements were above 56.7%, and segregating when the standard deviation between donors exceeded 5%. To diagnose cytomegalovirus status from the catalog of TCR beta chain sequences, a statistical classification framework was built. In a later analysis, TCR nucleotide sequences were compared against IMGT/GENE-DB human TR gene sequences so that V and J genes could be assigned. The TCRdist pipeline was used in a later analysis to assign CDR3 sequences and most-parsimonious VDJ recombination scenarios. In a later analysis, every TCR beta chain was defined by the combination of its CDR3 amino acid sequence and its V-gene family, and reads without a unique V-gene family were dropped. As a way to deal with suspected cross-contamination and a sequencing artifact, a later analysis dropped 450 to 700 nucleotide sequences that were highly shared and had low generation probability. For each public chain, a later analysis derived a clonal expansion index from normalized ranks of inferred template counts within each repertoire. In a later analysis, generation probabilities were computed with a VDJ recombination model fitted to out-of-frame rearrangements, and the resulting probabilities were checked against IGoR. In a later analysis, TCR-TCR, TCR-HLA and TCR-CMV co-occurrence was scored with hypergeometric tests, and a repertoire-size bias correction was applied to TCR pairs. False discovery rates were estimated in a later analysis by permuting HLA or CMV assignments 20 times. A later analysis grouped co-occurring TCRs with DBSCAN, adding TCRdist sequence similarity when clustering within HLA-allele-positive subsets. For co-occurrence clustering, repertoires with fewer than 30,000 or more than 120,000 public chains were excluded, along with roughly 5 repertoires with anomalous nucleotide sharing. Held by TCRdb, this immuneACCESS table contains in-frame sequences only and omits some clones. Under half of the omission traces to an unresolved V gene where checked; the cause of the rest is unknown. V and J calls and clone size are given by that table; D and trimming were obtained from the DNA. This sample gives about 120,000 clones in total; over 75% of them show up just once. The top ten clones comprise 1.5% to 2% of the sample.

A note on this clone: This clone's antigen is unknown. No per-base quality is available; no much larger clone lies one base away.

The chain joins TRBV19 to TRBJ1-5; 8 middle bases align to TRBD1. The sample comprised PBMCs. This clonotype originated in a man aged 35 to 55 in good health and CMV-seronegative. The CDR3: CASSFGQGVDQPQHF. The DNA sequence is as follows: TGTGCCAGTAGTTTCGGACAGGGAGTTGATCAGCCCCAGCATTTT.